This T cell receptor (beta chain) was retrieved from a study of blood T cell repertoires in COVID-19. Using immunoSEQ multiplex PCR, the repertoire was profiled, and TCRdb retains in-frame clones only, with some absent. This table holds 290,000 or so clones, approximately 90% found once. This clone has only one observation. This CDR3 is 14 amino acids long. Unmatched junction bases numbered 8, after V lost 8 bases and J lost 2 bases. CDR1 and CDR2 from the germline V gene are MNHEY and SMNVEV (reference sequence). The sample taken for sequencing was peripheral blood. The chain couples TRBV27 to TRBJ2-5, with TRBD1 matching over 7 bases. This sequence originates from a man between 18 and 35 years old with active or convalescent COVID-19. The CDR3 is CASSGTAVQETQYF. The CDR3, as DNA: TGTGCCAGCTCCGGGACAGCTGTTCAAGAGACCCAGTACTTC.